Here is one T cell receptor beta chain with its context. These data belong to a study of OX40 agonist ivuxolimab in advanced cancers. Study details: In this cohort, patients received ivuxolimab, an agonistic anti-OX40 (CD134) antibody. Patients were treated with intravenous ivuxolimab, dosed at 0.01 to 10 mg/kg and infused every 2 weeks.

Germline V gene data show CDR1 as MNHNS and CDR2 as SASEGT. The junction had 1 base not matched to a gene; V was cut back by 4 bases and J by 4 bases. The CDR3 loop spans 15 amino acids. Method: immunoSEQ multiplex PCR; TCRdb's copy keeps in-frame clones and lacks some. Of over 10,000 clones listed, approximately 85% are singletons. This sequence joins TRBV6-1 and TRBJ2-3, with 14 positions matching TRBD2. The specimen was CD4+ or CD8+ T cells sorted from blood, collected in a trial of the OX40 agonist ivuxolimab. The receptor's source is an adult with an advanced solid tumor such as melanoma, head and neck, liver or kidney cancer. The CDR3 DNA reads as TGTGCCAGCAGTGGACTAGCGGGAGGGCCAGATACGCAGTATTTT. Translating gives CASSGLAGGPDTQYF.